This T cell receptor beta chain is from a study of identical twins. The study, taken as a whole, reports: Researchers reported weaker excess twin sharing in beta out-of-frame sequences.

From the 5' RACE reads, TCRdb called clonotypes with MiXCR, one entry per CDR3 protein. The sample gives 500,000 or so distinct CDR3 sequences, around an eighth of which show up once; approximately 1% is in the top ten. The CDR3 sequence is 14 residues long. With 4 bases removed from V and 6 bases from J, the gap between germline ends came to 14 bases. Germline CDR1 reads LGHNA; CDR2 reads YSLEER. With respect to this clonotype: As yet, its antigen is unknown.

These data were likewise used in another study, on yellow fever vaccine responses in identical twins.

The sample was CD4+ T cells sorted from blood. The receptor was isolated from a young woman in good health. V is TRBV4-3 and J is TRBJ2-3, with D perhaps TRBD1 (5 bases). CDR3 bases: TGCGCCAGCAGCCCGGCGCAGGGTGGCGATACGCAGTATTTT. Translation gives CASSPAQGGDTQYF.